This T cell receptor beta chain was captured by sequencing in a study of human T cells and chemical hapten exposure. Study results and limitations: Versus controls, significantly more large CDR3 similarity clusters arose from expanded TCRs.

The table lists this clonotype with many counts. The antigen is not known. As to time point: patch test 2, 6 weeks after DPC sensitization. Sample treatment: therapeutic diphenylcyclopropenone sensitization with weekly scalp DPC. The donor pool consisted of alopecia patients aged 18 to 70 years, considered suitable for DPC. Total RNA was extracted from unfractionated whole blood. In the original processing: Counting gave a median of around 90,000 TCRs per sample, with values ranging from roughly 20,000 to 750,000. Using its own MiXCR run on the RACE reads, TCRdb lists one record per CDR3 protein. The V and J calls, along with clone size, are taken from TCRdb and not from the paper's own processing. Altogether about 96,000 distinct CDR3 sequences are present, 9.3% being singletons, with the ten largest covering around 2%. This receptor was obtained from a woman in her thirties or forties with alopecia areata. Some clones in this sample may be carry-over from other donors' samples. Sample: whole blood, taken in connection with sensitization to the hapten diphenylcyclopropenone (DPC).

As DNA, the CDR3 is TGTGCCAGCAGTGTAGGACAGGGTGGTCAGCCCCAGCATTTT. Its protein product is CASSVGQGGQPQHF. The chain couples TRBV2 to TRBJ1-5; 8 bases align to TRBD1. The CDR3 is 14 residues long. CDR1 and CDR2 (germline): SNHLY, FYNNEI. The J segment lost 6 bases and the V segment lost 4 bases, leaving 5 bases of the junction unmatched.